This T cell receptor beta chain is from a study of CD8 T cells in Susac syndrome. CD8+ and CD4+ T cells taken from blood had their TCR beta sequenced. Controls comprised healthy donors matched for age and sex. CDR1 and CDR2 from the germline V gene are SGHRS and YFSETQ. The V and J ends lost 2 bases and 4 bases, in that order; junction bases with no gene match: 4. The CDR3 is 14 residues long. cDNA came from 0.5 to 1 ug RNA primed by random hexamers. With immunoSEQ multiplex PCR, TCR beta CDR3 was amplified across 54 Vbeta and 13 Jbeta. TCRdb fed the immunoSEQ multiplex PCR reads into MiXCR, producing one record per CDR3 protein. The repertoire holds over 120,000 distinct CDR3 sequences, with roughly 95% as singletons.

This sequence originates from a human donor in good health. Sequencing was carried out using CD4+ T cells from PBMCs. The chain couples TRBV5-1 to TRBJ2-5; TRBD2 agrees at 8 bases. The CDR3 sequence is CASSFRLAGETQYF. The CDR3 DNA is TGCGCCAGCAGCTTTCGGCTAGCGGGAGAGACCCAGTACTTC.